This T cell receptor (beta chain) came from a study of cytomegalovirus exposure and HLA in healthy donors (dated by TCRdb to about 2017). About the study as a whole: In an earlier analysis of roughly 500 of the donors, around 300 Gb of sequence data and just under 120 million unique TCR beta sequences from 180 million or so T cells were reported. An early release covering roughly 600 HLA-typed donors comprised approximately 300 gigabases of sequencing data and around 80 million unique TCR sequences. Of the 300 to 400 genotyped donors, about 80% fell in the genetic ancestry cluster associated with self-reported Caucasian donors. The study was designed to test whether signatures of past pathogen exposure could be identified by cataloging public T cell receptors. The T cell repertoires of roughly 660 subjects were profiled by immunosequencing and related to cytomegalovirus serostatus. Along with the roughly 610-subject first cohort, a separate validation cohort of approximately 110 different subjects was used. High-throughput TCR immunosequencing, statistical association of individual TCRs with disease status, and machine learning were combined to predict cytomegalovirus infection status. In a later analysis, previously published TCR beta repertoires from about 640 donors were re-analyzed and high-resolution HLA genotyping was added so that TCR occurrence patterns could be studied. In the later analysis, no new phenotypic data were used to find candidate immune exposures; instead, reliance was placed on TCR beta sequences and their occurrence across donors. To decide whether each TCR beta V gene segment behaved as functional or pseudogenic, an earlier analysis of approximately 600 of the donors relied on high-throughput TCR beta sequencing. Donor age, sex, ethnicity and CMV serostatus were compiled together with the repertoire data. Genome-wide SNP genotypes for about three fifths of the roughly 670 donors were used in a later genetic analysis, which treated that subset as a discovery cohort. Every discovery cohort repertoire had been produced on one sequencing platform. HLA typing covered class I and class II loci at four-digit resolution. Typing coverage varied by locus: roughly 629-640 donors for A, B, C, DRB1 and DQB1; roughly 510 for DQA1; more than 600 for DPA1; fewer than 480 for DPB1. Because of strong linkage in the cohort, four to six DR-DQ haplotypes were treated as single units for association and clustering. Among about 400 genotyped donors of the cohort, an average of roughly 230,000 unique TCR beta nucleotide sequences was sequenced per donor, of which about 19% were non-productive. The paper's findings and limits, for the study overall: Several of the top co-occurrence clusters appeared to be linked to parvovirus B19, influenza, CMV and Epstein-Barr virus, according to a later analysis. The earlier analysis of approximately 590 of the donors excluded about 16 rarely observed V segments, including chromosome 9 orphons, because counts were too low. In a later analysis, the rate of TCR association differed among HLA loci, with DRB1 alleles having the most associated TCRs and HLA-C alleles having the fewest. The classifier was reported to diagnose cytomegalovirus status with high specificity and sensitivity in both the original cohort and the validation cohort. Presence/absence analyses assumed roughly uniform sequencing depth across donors, an assumption that may not hold. An association between a missense DCLRE1C variant and V-gene and J-gene trimming of TCR beta chains was found in a later genetic analysis and replicated in an independent cohort. In the study, 164 TCR beta chains were listed as associated with cytomegalovirus. A later analysis found that most CMV-associated TCR beta chains appeared HLA-restricted, with HLA associations seemingly driven largely by CMV exposure. Because the 87-base-pair reads could not distinguish some IMGT-functional V segments, including TRBV6-2 and TRBV6-3, those segments were excluded. Because some donors lacked HLA typing at each locus, the association tests relied only on the typed subset. A cluster of highly shared sequence variants was judged likely to be a technical artifact of the sequencing pipeline. When HLA alleles, especially DR and DQ, strongly co-occurred, TCR associations were difficult to assign to individual alleles. Compared with the 666-donor mean, donors in an Asian-associated ancestry cluster had fewer N-insertions in productive TCRs, according to a later genetic analysis. In an earlier analysis of 587 of the donors, most TCR beta V segments appeared in productive rearrangements about 87% or about 30% of the time, broadly matching IMGT annotations. According to the authors, the approach could potentially be generalized to other disease states and immunological phenotypes. Only TCR beta chains were sequenced in this cohort, and the absence of alpha or paired-chain data limited detectable features. In vitro tests confirmed that a few of the cytomegalovirus-associated TCR beta chains recognize cytomegalovirus antigens. Correlated functional status among segregating V segments might be attributable to linkage disequilibrium, but an unknown experimental factor could not be ruled out. Most TCR sequences were observed very rarely across donors, whereas some public TCRs were present in many individuals. A further reported finding was that TCR beta sequences accurately predicted the HLA-A and HLA-B alleles for most subjects in the first cohort. Specific HLA alleles were associated with 15,000 to 20,000 TCR beta sequences at a false discovery rate of 0.05 in a later analysis. In a later analysis, HLA-associated TCR beta chains showed more clonal expansion and lower generation probabilities than non-associated chains that were equally common. The only immune exposure information available for the cohort was CMV serostatus.

The CDR3 numbers 18 residues from cysteine through phenylalanine. Only CDR3 DNA remains: 54 bases, in frame from the first base. CDR1 and CDR2 (SGHVS, FQNEAQ) derive from the germline V gene. Relative to germline, V is missing 5 bases and J is missing 1 base, with 9 bases of the junction outside any gene match. The cohort consisted of 666 healthy bone marrow donors. Cohort members were all nominally healthy when sampled, although unrecorded immune exposures were likely present. The donor was CMV seronegative and was included in the group of several hundred seronegative cohort members. Each donor provided a peripheral blood sample, and peripheral blood mononuclear cells were used for TCR beta sequencing. Genomic DNA was extracted from the blood cell samples with the Qiagen DNeasy Blood Extraction Kit. Worth noting for this clone: Its binding antigen is unknown. Base qualities were left out, and no much larger clone turns up one base away.

Library generation was performed with the immunoSEQ multiplex PCR assay. A mixture of 60 forward primers for TCR Vbeta segments and 13 reverse primers for TCR Jbeta segments was used in the multiplex PCR. Amplification of the CDR3 region of rearranged TCR beta genes was performed with a multiplex PCR assay on genomic DNA. The Illumina HiSeq System was used to sequence the amplified TCR beta libraries as 87-base-pair reads. Per the source publication's procedure: In a later analysis, about 80 million unique TCR beta chains were counted across the roughly 610 repertoires, and roughly 11 million of these chains were shared by at least two donors. A nearest-neighbor algorithm error-corrected the raw reads and collapsed the reads into unique sequences, merging closely related sequences to remove PCR and sequencing errors. V, D and J gene segments were assigned by aligning CDR3 sequences to IMGT reference sequences. For a sequence to be retained, a match of at least six nucleotides was required to both a V gene segment and a J gene segment. Rearrangements were called productive when the CDR3 lacked stop codons and stayed in frame with V and J; all others were non-productive. CDR3 was defined by IMGT convention, running from the second conserved V-encoded cysteine to the conserved J-encoded phenylalanine. The earlier analysis of about 590 of the donors excluded sequences that lacked an unambiguous match to a single V gene segment. An earlier analysis of fewer than 750 of the donors classified V segments as functional when productive rearrangements were above 56.7% and as segregating when the standard deviation between donors was above 5%. To diagnose cytomegalovirus status from the catalog of TCR beta chain sequences, a statistical classification framework was built. In a later analysis, V and J genes were assigned by comparing TCR nucleotide sequences against IMGT/GENE-DB human TR gene sequences. A later analysis assigned CDR3 sequences and most-parsimonious VDJ recombination scenarios with the TCRdist pipeline. In a later analysis, every TCR beta chain was defined by the combination of its CDR3 amino acid sequence and its V-gene family, and reads without a unique V-gene family were dropped. To address suspected cross-contamination and a sequencing artifact, a later analysis removed roughly 580 highly shared, low-generation-probability nucleotide sequences. In a later analysis, a clonal expansion index for each public chain was calculated from normalized within-repertoire ranks of inferred template counts. In a later analysis, generation probabilities were computed using a VDJ recombination model fitted to out-of-frame rearrangements, and the results were checked against IGoR. In a later analysis, TCR-TCR, TCR-HLA and TCR-CMV co-occurrence was scored with hypergeometric tests, and a repertoire-size bias correction was applied to TCR pairs. In a later analysis, false discovery rates were estimated by permuting HLA or CMV assignments 20 times. In a later analysis, co-occurring TCRs were grouped using DBSCAN, and TCRdist sequence similarity was added for clustering within HLA-allele-positive subsets. Repertoires with fewer than 30,000 or more than 120,000 public chains, plus five repertoires with anomalous nucleotide sharing, were excluded from co-occurrence clustering. Drawn from immuneACCESS, this table holds only the in-frame rearrangements with V and J called that TCRdb kept. Clones are partly lost; checked studies trace under half to an unresolved V gene and leave the rest unexplained. The V and J calls and clone size are taken from that table; D and trimming were inferred from the DNA. This sample comprises 90,000 to 120,000 clones, 73% of them detected only once. About 8% of the sample goes to the ten largest clones.

Sequencing input: PBMCs. The chain uses TRBV7-8 and TRBJ2-3; TRBD2 matches 13 bases in the middle. This TCR was recovered from a man under 40 in good health and CMV-seronegative. This receptor carries the CDR3 CASSAGTSGARGTDTQYF. Here is the DNA: TGTGCCAGCAGCGCGGGGACTAGCGGGGCCCGGGGCACAGATACGCAGTATTTT.